What follows are 25 T cell receptor beta chains derived from one specimen sequenced in a study of CD8 T cells in Susac syndrome. An amount of RNA that ranged from roughly 0.5 to 1 ug was reverse transcribed with random hexamers. MiXCR was run by TCRdb on the immunoSEQ multiplex PCR reads, yielding one entry per CDR3 protein. The table lists around 170,000 distinct CDR3 sequences, approximately 95% of them singletons. The material sequenced was CD8+ T cells from PBMCs. Every receptor here comes from a human donor with multiple sclerosis.

This clonotype is a singleton in its sample. The chain uses TRBV28 and TRBJ1-1; no clear D gene. Trimming took off 4 bases at V and 7 bases at J, with 19 bases between the two ends. CDR3 length: 15 residues. CDR1 is MDHEN and CDR2 is SYDVKM in the germline V gene. The CDR3 coding sequence is TGTGCCAGCAGTTCACCGCGGGCCAATGAATTTGAAGCTTTCTTT. This encodes CASSSPRANEFEAFF. The full variable domain, rest sourced from reference TRBV28 and TRBJ1-1, is DVKVTQSSRYLVKRTGEKVFLECVQDMDHENMFWYRQDPGLGLRLIYFSYDVKMKEKGDIPEGYSVSREKKERFSLILESASTNQTSMYLCASSSPRANEFEAFFGQGTRLTVV.

The chain recombines TRBV5-1 with TRBJ2-2, with a possible D match to TRBD1 (5 bases). Germline loops: CDR1 SGHRS, CDR2 YFSETQ. Trimming stripped 3 bases from V and 7 bases from J, with 13 bases between. There are 14 residues in the CDR3. For the CDR3, the DNA is TGCGCCAGCAGCTCACGCAGGGCAGGCGGGGAGCTGTTTTTT. This translates into CASSSRRAGGELFF.

The V call is TRBV11-1, the J call TRBJ2-7, with D possibly TRBD1 on 6 matching bases. Germline values: CDR1 SGHAT, CDR2 FQDESV (reference sequence). This CDR3 region has 20 residues. Deletions cut 5 bases from V and 2 bases from J, with 31 bases between. The CDR3, as DNA: TGTGCCAGCAGCGATAATAAAATAAATCTACGGGACACACGGACCTACGAGCAGTACTTC. Residues: CASSDNKINLRDTRTYEQYF.

This chain connects TRBV7-9 to TRBJ1-1, with D uncertain. Trimming removed 4 bases from V and 0 bases from J, with 9 bases in between. Germline values: CDR1 SEHNR, CDR2 FQNEAQ (reference sequence). This CDR3 comprises 14 residues. The CDR3 DNA sequence: TGTGCCAGCAGCTCGGGGTGGTTGAACACTGAAGCTTTCTTT. Translated: CASSSGWLNTEAFF.

This clonotype appeared once. The CDR3 protein is CASSQSRANTGELFF. The CDR3 coding sequence is TGCGCCAGCAGCCAGAGCCGGGCGAACACCGGGGAGCTGTTTTTT. The genes are TRBV4-1 and TRBJ2-2; D remains ambiguous. This CDR3 comprises 15 residues. V dropped 3 bases and J dropped 0 bases, with 8 bases sitting between them. The germline CDR1 and CDR2 sequences are MGHRA and YSYEKL.

V gene TRBV9 combines with J gene TRBJ2-4, with D perhaps TRBD1 (6 bases). The length of the CDR3 is 13 residues. Between the trimmed V and J ends, which lost 0 bases and 7 bases, there was a span of 8 bases. Germline values: CDR1 SGDLS, CDR2 YYNGEE. The DNA for the CDR3 is TGTGCCAGCAGCGTAGACAGGGAGAACATTCAGTACTTC. Translated: CASSVDRENIQYF.

This clonotype has a handful of counts. The rearrangement links TRBV7-6 to TRBJ2-1, with D tentatively TRBD1 (7 bases). V lost 5 bases, J lost 1 base, and 27 bases lay in between. Germline CDR1 reads SGHVS; CDR2 reads FNYEAQ. There are 20 residues in the CDR3. The CDR3 sequence: CASSGEDRLVEGRSYNEQFF. CDR3 DNA: TGTGCCAGCAGCGGAGAGGACAGGTTGGTGGAGGGCCGGTCCTACAATGAGCAGTTCTTC. The complete variable domain, with remaining parts taken from reference TRBV7-6 and TRBJ2-1, reads GAGVSQSPRYKVTKRGQDVALRCDPISGHVSLYWYRQALGQGPEFLTYFNYEAQQDKSGLPNDRFSAERPEGSISTLTIQRTEQRDSAMYRCASSGEDRLVEGRSYNEQFFGPGTRLTVL.

The chain employs TRBV30 and TRBJ2-3; D is possibly TRBD2 (6 bases). Germline V gives CDR1 GTSNPN, CDR2 SVGIG (reference sequence). V was clipped by 4 bases and J by 2 bases, with 13 bases between them. This CDR3 spans 14 amino acids. For the CDR3, the DNA is TGTGCCTGGACGGGGGTGGGACTCACAGATACGCAGTATTTT. It translates to CAWTGVGLTDTQYF.

The chain employs TRBV27 and TRBJ2-7, with TRBD1 matching over 9 bases. CDR3 length: 14 amino acids. Trimming cost V 2 bases and J 7 bases; bases outside gene matches: 6. The germline CDR1 and CDR2 sequences are MNHEY and SMNVEV (reference sequence). The CDR3 reads CASSLVGQGQEQYF. The CDR3 DNA reads as TGTGCCAGCAGTTTAGTTGGACAGGGGCAAGAGCAGTACTTC.

The CDR3 coding sequence is TGTGCCAGCAGCGTAGCTGGGACAGGAGCCTACGAGCAGTACTTC. Encoded protein: CASSVAGTGAYEQYF. J is TRBJ2-7 and V is TRBV9, with 8 bases lining up with TRBD1. V was clipped by 0 bases and J by 2 bases; unmatched bases: 4. This CDR3 comprises 15 residues. Germline V gives CDR1 SGDLS, CDR2 YYNGEE.

This chain uses TRBV29-1 with TRBJ2-5; D ambiguous. The CDR3 sequence is 13 residues long. In germline, CDR1 is SQVTM, CDR2 ANQGSEA. Trimming removed 2 bases from V and 0 bases from J, with 7 bases in between. CDR3 loop: CSVEYGYQETQYF. In nucleotides, the CDR3 is TGCAGCGTTGAATATGGGTACCAAGAGACCCAGTACTTC. The whole variable domain, remainder taken from reference TRBV29-1 and TRBJ2-5, is SAVISQKPSRDICQRGTSLTIQCQVDSQVTMMFWYRQQPGQSLTLIATANQGSEATYESGFVIDKFPISRPNLTFSTLTVSNMSPEDSSIYLCSVEYGYQETQYFGPGTRLLVL.

The chain uses TRBV5-1 and TRBJ1-2; tentatively, D is TRBD1 (6 bases). Germline V gives CDR1 SGHRS, CDR2 YFSETQ. Between the trimmed V and J ends, which lost 7 bases and 8 bases, there was a span of 18 bases. The CDR3 sequence is 13 residues long. In nucleotides, the CDR3 is TGCGCCAGCTCTGAGACAGGACTTCGGGGCTACACCTTC. Residues: CASSETGLRGYTF.

J is TRBJ1-3 and V is TRBV4-1; D not resolved. The CDR3 extends over 13 amino acids. V shed 0 bases and J shed 14 bases, with 14 bases lying between them. Germline CDR1 MGHRA, CDR2 YSYEKL. CDR3 nucleotide sequence: TGCGCCAGCAGCCAAGATCGGGCCGGGGTCGTATATTTT. Encoded protein: CASSQDRAGVVYF.

The chain joins TRBV5-6 to TRBJ2-3, with D possibly being TRBD2 (6 bases). CDR1 is SGHDT and CDR2 is YYEEEE in the germline V gene. The ends were cut back, 3 bases at V and 4 bases at J, with 15 bases in the middle. The CDR3 totals 15 residues. CDR3 sequence: CASSCDSAGSDTQYF. The CDR3 DNA reads TGTGCCAGCAGCTGCGACTCGGCGGGGTCAGATACGCAGTATTTT. The whole variable domain, filled in from reference TRBV5-6 and TRBJ2-3, reads DAGVTQSPTHLIKTRGQQVTLRCSPKSGHDTVSWYQQALGQGPQFIFQYYEEEERQRGNFPDRFSGHQFPNYSSELNVNALLLGDSALYLCASSCDSAGSDTQYFGPGTRLTVL.

The chain carries TRBV11-2 and TRBJ2-5; D not resolved. CDR3 length equals 13 residues. CDR1 and CDR2 (germline): SGHAT, FQNNGV. The V end lost 0 bases, the J end lost 5 bases, and 7 bases lay between the germline ends. The CDR3 region has the DNA TGTGCCAGCAGCTTAGAGGTCCTGGAGACCCAGTACTTC. Translating gives CASSLEVLETQYF.

The chain joins TRBV29-1 to TRBJ1-4; D not certain. V was pared by 7 bases and J by 5 bases, with 11 bases between. The germline V gene has CDR1 SQVTM and CDR2 ANQGSEA. This CDR3 comprises 12 residues. The CDR3 DNA reads as TGCAGCGCCCGAGTGGAAAATGAAAAACTGTTTTTT. It specifies CSARVENEKLFF.

This clonotype showed up just once. The CDR3 DNA follows: TGCGCCAGCAGCTACGCTCAGGGGTTCTATGGCTACACCTTC. Translating it yields CASSYAQGFYGYTF. V is TRBV5-1 and J is TRBJ1-2; a possible D gene is TRBD1 (6 bases). Germline CDR1 SGHRS, CDR2 YFSETQ. The length of the CDR3 is 14 residues. V gave up 3 bases and J gave up 4 bases, with 13 bases separating them.

The chain is built from TRBV15 and TRBJ1-2; 8 positions agree with TRBD1. This CDR3 spans 16 amino acids. V gave up 5 bases and J gave up 0 bases; unmatched junction bases: 8. Germline values: CDR1 LNHNV, CDR2 YYDKDF (reference sequence). The DNA for the CDR3 is TGTGCCACCAGCGGGGAGACAGGGGTCGCTAACTATGGCTACACCTTC. It encodes CATSGETGVANYGYTF.

V and J are TRBV6-5 and TRBJ1-2; TRBD1 aligns across 9 bases. CDR1 and CDR2 from the germline V gene are MNHEY and SVGAGI. With V trimmed by 6 bases and J by 3 bases, 8 bases remained unmatched. This CDR3 spans 15 amino acids. DNA of the CDR3: TGTGCCAGCAGAACCGGGACAGGGAGCTACTATGGCTACACCTTC. Protein sequence: CASRTGTGSYYGYTF.

The chain uses TRBV3-1 and TRBJ2-7; D ambiguous. Germline CDR1 reads LGHDT; CDR2 reads YNNKEL (reference sequence). Trimming took off 1 base at V and 1 base at J, with 2 bases between the two ends. This CDR3 is 12 amino acids long. CDR3 DNA: TGTGCCAGCAGCCAAGCGTCCTACGAGCAGTACTTC. It translates to CASSQASYEQYF.

The CDR3 bases are TGTGCCAGCTCAAACCATTACTACGAGCAGTACTTC. Residues: CASSNHYYEQYF. The V gene is TRBV18, the J gene TRBJ2-7; D unresolved. V lost 5 bases to trimming and J lost 3 bases, with 8 bases between them. The CDR3 has 12 amino acids. CDR1 is KGHSH and CDR2 is LQKENI in the germline V gene.

The chain employs TRBV11-2 and TRBJ1-1; 11 bases match TRBD1. This CDR3 is built from 16 residues. J gave up 6 bases and V 1 base, and 7 bases lay outside the gene matches. The V gene's germline CDR1 is SGHAT and CDR2 FQNNGV. The CDR3 protein is CASSLVGQGAKAEAFF. The CDR3 coding sequence is TGTGCCAGCAGCTTAGTTGGACAGGGGGCGAAGGCTGAAGCTTTCTTT.

J is TRBJ2-7 and V is TRBV24-1; D is ambiguous. The V and J ends lost 3 bases and 3 bases respectively, with 2 bases between them. Germline loops: CDR1 KGHDR, CDR2 SFDVKD. The CDR3 contains 11 residues. The CDR3 is CATSDLYEQYF. The CDR3 nucleotides read TGTGCCACCAGTGATCTCTACGAGCAGTACTTC.

Only one count was recorded for this clonotype. J is TRBJ2-7 and V is TRBV11-2, with 9 positions matching TRBD1. Germline trimming cut 4 bases from V and 4 bases from J; bases unmatched to any gene: 8. Germline values: CDR1 SGHAT, CDR2 FQNNGV. The CDR3 runs 15 residues. The CDR3 sequence: CASSSSGTGNYEQYF. In DNA, the CDR3 is TGTGCCAGCAGCTCATCCGGGACAGGGAATTACGAGCAGTACTTC.

This rearrangement joins TRBV6-6 to TRBJ2-7; TRBD2 might be the D (5 bases). V lost 0 bases and J lost 3, with 6 bases in between. This CDR3 comprises 13 residues. CDR1 is MNHNY, CDR2 SVGAGI, per germline (reference sequence). The CDR3 sequence is CASSYSRDYEQYF. The CDR3 nucleotides read TGTGCCAGCAGTTACTCCCGGGACTACGAGCAGTACTTC.